This TCR beta chain appears in the sequencing data of a study of CD4 T cells in relation to SARS-CoV-2 and coronaviruses. Turning to the study itself: Median patient age was approximately 38 years, spanning 21 to 72 years.

Study-level findings and limits: According to naive versus memory sequencing, detected responses are memory recall, not newly primed. Pre-pandemic and post-infection samples never came from the same donor.

The CDR3 sequence is 13 residues long. Trimming shortened V by 5 bases and J by 5 bases, and 12 bases separated the two germline ends. Germline assignment: CDR1 MDHEN and CDR2 SYDVKM. This clone was recorded only once. Its target is unknown. Using immunoSEQ multiplex PCR, the repertoire was profiled, and TCRdb retains in-frame clones only, with some absent. The sample holds about 60,000 clones; just over 90% are singletons and the top ten take approximately 0.4%. Sequencing was carried out using naive CD4+ T cells from PBMCs. Stated subset: naive CD4+ T cells isolated by negative enrichment. This TCR was sampled from an adult with COVID-19. V is TRBV28 and J is TRBJ1-2; D gene uncertain. The CDR3 DNA sequence: TGTGCCAGCAGTGAAAGTTCCGAATATGGCTACACCTTC. Translated: CASSESSEYGYTF.